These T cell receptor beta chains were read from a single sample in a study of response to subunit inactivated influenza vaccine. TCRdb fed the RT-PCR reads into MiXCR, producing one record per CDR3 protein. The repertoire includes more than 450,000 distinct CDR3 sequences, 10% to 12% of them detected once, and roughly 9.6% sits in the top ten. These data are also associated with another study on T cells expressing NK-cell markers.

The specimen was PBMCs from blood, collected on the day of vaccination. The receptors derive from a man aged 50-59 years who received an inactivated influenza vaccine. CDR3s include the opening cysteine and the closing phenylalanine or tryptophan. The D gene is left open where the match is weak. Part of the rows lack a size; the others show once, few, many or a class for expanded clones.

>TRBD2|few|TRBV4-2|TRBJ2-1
CASSQETGTSGGSDEQFF
TGTGCCAGCAGCCAAGAGACCGGGACTAGCGGGGGGTCAGATGAGCAGTTCTTC
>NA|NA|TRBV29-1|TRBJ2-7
CSVKTGYPSYEQYF
TGCAGCGTTAAAACAGGGTATCCTTCCTACGAGCAGTACTTC
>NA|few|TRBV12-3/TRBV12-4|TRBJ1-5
CASSPRPTDQPQHF
TGTGCCAGCAGCCCCCGGCCAACTGATCAGCCCCAGCATTTT
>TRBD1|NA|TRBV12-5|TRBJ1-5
CASGSWTGAAEYSNQPQHF
TGTGCTAGTGGTTCCTGGACAGGGGCCGCCGAATATAGCAATCAGCCCCAGCATTTT
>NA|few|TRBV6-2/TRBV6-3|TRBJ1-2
CASTHWEGKAPYGYTF
TGTGCCAGCACCCACTGGGAGGGAAAGGCTCCCTATGGCTACACCTTC
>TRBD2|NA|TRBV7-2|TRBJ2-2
CASSLDGTNEAGELSF
TGTGCCAGCAGCCTAGACGGGACTAATGAAGCCGGGGAGCTGTCTTTT
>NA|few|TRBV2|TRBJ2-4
CASSEAFGGGKNIQYF
TGTGCCAGCAGTGAAGCCTTTGGGGGAGGCAAAAACATTCAGTACTTC
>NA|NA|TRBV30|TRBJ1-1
CAWSVVSEVPEAFF
TGTGCCTGGAGTGTGGTCTCAGAGGTCCCTGAAGCTTTCTTT
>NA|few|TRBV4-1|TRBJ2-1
CASSSRTVLSYNEQFF
TGCGCCAGCAGCTCACGGACTGTCCTCTCCTACAATGAGCAGTTCTTC
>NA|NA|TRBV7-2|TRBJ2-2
CASSFRQSNTGELFF
TGTGCCAGCAGCTTTCGGCAGTCGAACACCGGGGAGCTGTTTTTT
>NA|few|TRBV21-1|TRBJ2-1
CASNPGGFIYRNEQFF
TGTGCCAGCAACCCGGGGGGTTTCATATATCGAAATGAGCAGTTCTTC
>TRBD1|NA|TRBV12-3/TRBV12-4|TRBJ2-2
CASSFAGQGTGELFF
TGTGCCAGCAGTTTTGCGGGACAGGGGACCGGGGAGCTGTTTTTT
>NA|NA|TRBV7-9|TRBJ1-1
CASTWGGNTEAFF
TGTGCCAGCACCTGGGGGGGCAACACTGAAGCTTTCTTT
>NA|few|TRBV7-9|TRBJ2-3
CATLGALTDTQYF
TGTGCTACTCTGGGGGCCCTCACAGATACGCAGTATTTT
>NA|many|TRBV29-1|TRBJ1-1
CSVSNTEAFF
TGCAGCGTATCTAACACTGAAGCTTTCTTT
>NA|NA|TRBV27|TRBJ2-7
CASSLSGGGGSYEQYF
TGTGCCAGCAGTTTATCAGGAGGGGGAGGGAGCTACGAGCAGTACTTC